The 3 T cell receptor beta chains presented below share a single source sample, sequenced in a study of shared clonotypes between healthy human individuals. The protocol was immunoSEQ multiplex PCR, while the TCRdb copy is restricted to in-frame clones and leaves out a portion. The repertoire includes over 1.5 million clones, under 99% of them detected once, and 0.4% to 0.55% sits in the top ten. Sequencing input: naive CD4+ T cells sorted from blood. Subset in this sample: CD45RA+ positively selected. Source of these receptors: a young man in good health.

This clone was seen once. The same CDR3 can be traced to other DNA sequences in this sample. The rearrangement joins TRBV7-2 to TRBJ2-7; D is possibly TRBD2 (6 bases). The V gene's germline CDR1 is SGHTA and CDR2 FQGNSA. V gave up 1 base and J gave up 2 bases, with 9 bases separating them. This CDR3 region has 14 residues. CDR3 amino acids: CASSLGGGAYEQYF. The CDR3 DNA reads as TGTGCCAGCAGCTTAGGCGGAGGGGCCTACGAGCAGTACTTC.

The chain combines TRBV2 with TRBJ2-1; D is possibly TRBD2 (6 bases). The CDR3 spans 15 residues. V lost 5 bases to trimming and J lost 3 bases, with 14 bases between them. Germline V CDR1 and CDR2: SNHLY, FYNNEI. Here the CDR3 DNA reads TGTGCCAGCAGTTCGGCCGGGACTTACTACAATGAGCAGTTCTTC. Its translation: CASSSAGTYYNEQFF.

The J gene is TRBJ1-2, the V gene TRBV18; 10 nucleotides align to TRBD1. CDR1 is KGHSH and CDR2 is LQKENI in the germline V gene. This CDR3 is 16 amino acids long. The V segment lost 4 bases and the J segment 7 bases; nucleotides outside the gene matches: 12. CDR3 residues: CASSQRPGTGEVGYTF. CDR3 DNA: TGTGCCAGCTCACAGCGTCCCGGGACAGGGGAGGTTGGCTACACCTTC. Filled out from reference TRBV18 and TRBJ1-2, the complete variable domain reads NAGVMQNPRHLVRRRGQEARLRCSPMKGHSHVYWYRQLPEEGLKFMVYLQKENIIDESGMPKERFSAEFPKEGPSILRIQQVVRGDSAAYFCASSQRPGTGEVGYTFGSGTRLTVV.